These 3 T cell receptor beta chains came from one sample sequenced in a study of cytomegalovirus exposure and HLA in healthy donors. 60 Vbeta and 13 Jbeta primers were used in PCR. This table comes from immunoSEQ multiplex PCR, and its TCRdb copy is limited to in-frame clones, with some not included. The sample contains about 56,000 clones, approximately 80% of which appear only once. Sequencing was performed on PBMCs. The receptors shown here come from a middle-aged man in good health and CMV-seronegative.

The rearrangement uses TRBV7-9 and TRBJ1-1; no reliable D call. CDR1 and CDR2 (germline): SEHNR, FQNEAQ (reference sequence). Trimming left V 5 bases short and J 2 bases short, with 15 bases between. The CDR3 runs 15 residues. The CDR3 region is CASSPWRGRNTEAFF. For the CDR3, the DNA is TGTGCCAGCAGCCCCTGGCGCGGGCGAAACACTGAAGCTTTCTTT.

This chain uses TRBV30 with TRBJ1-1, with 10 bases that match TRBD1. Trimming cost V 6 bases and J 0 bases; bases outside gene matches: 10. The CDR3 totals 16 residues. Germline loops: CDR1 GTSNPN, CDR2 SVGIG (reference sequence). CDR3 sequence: CACTGQGIGMNTEAFF. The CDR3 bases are TGTGCCTGCACGGGACAGGGGATCGGCATGAACACTGAAGCTTTCTTT.

CDR3 sequence: CASSFMAGLDEQYF. Here the CDR3 DNA reads TGTGCCAGCAGCTTTATGGCAGGGTTGGACGAGCAGTACTTC. The chain carries TRBV7-9 and TRBJ2-5; a weak D match, TRBD1 (5 bases). The end of the DNA aligns better with TRBJ2-7, so the J call may be wrong. Per the germline V gene, CDR1 is SEHNR and CDR2 is FQNEAQ (reference sequence). This CDR3 comprises 14 residues.